A selection of T cell receptor beta chains follows, all from one sample in a study of CD8 T cells in acute hepatitis C reinfection. Profiling relied on immunoSEQ multiplex PCR, and the TCRdb table lists in-frame clones only, not all of them. Here the sample spans approximately 41,000 clones, 85% to 90% being singletons. The specimen was naive CD8+ T cells from PBMCs. Receptor source: a man in his thirties or forties with chronic hepatitis C. CDR3s include the opening cysteine and the closing phenylalanine or tryptophan. Fields, in order: V gene, J gene, clone size, D gene, CDR3 protein, CDR3 DNA. D genes are given only for firm matches. A row's size may be missing; if present it is once, few, many or a size class.

TRBV19	TRBJ2-7	.	TRBD2	CASSIRLAASLERQYF	TGTGCCAGTAGTATTCGACTAGCGGCTTCCCTCGAGCGGCAGTACTTC
TRBV7-6	TRBJ2-1	.	TRBD2	CASSEGLTNEQFF	TGTGCCAGCAGCGAGGGACTAACCAATGAGCAGTTCTTC
TRBV4-2	TRBJ1-1	.	.	CASRQKPTGWAFF	TGTGCCAGCAGACAAAAACCAACAGGGTGGGCTTTCTTT
TRBV14	TRBJ2-5	.	.	CASSLLIDGSETQYF	TGTGCCAGCAGCCTCTTAATCGACGGTTCAGAGACCCAGTACTTC
TRBV28	TRBJ1-2	once	TRBD1	CASSPRQGNGYTF	TGTGCCAGCAGCCCCCGACAGGGGAATGGCTACACCTTC
TRBV7-6	TRBJ2-1	.	.	CASSFGNEQFF	TGTGCCAGCAGCTTTGGCAATGAGCAGTTCTTC
TRBV19	TRBJ2-3	.	TRBD2	CASSMAGGGTDTQYF	TGTGCCAGTAGTATGGCGGGGGGAGGGACAGATACGCAGTATTTT
TRBV29-1	TRBJ2-5	.	.	CSGGPGRRETQYF	TGCAGCGGGGGGCCCGGCAGGCGTGAGACCCAGTACTTC
TRBV10-3	TRBJ1-1	.	.	CAISEPAGANTEAFF	TGTGCCATCAGTGAGCCCGCTGGGGCCAACACTGAAGCTTTCTTT
TRBV27	TRBJ1-2	.	TRBD1	CASSFGGGAGYTF	TGTGCCAGCAGTTTCGGAGGGGGCGCTGGCTACACCTTC
TRBV9	TRBJ1-2	.	.	CASSAPPNGYTF	TGTGCCAGCAGCGCCCCACCGAATGGCTACACCTTC